What follows are 17 T cell receptor beta chains derived from one specimen sequenced in a study of blood T cell repertoires in COVID-19. Generated by immunoSEQ multiplex PCR, the TCRdb table keeps only in-frame clones and is missing some. The table shows roughly 260,000 clones, with approximately 90% occurring only once. Material: peripheral blood. These receptors all stem from a middle-aged woman with acute or convalescent COVID-19.

The chain has TRBV6-5 and TRBJ2-1, with TRBD1 identical over 7 bases. V dropped 4 bases and J dropped 1; count of bases not matched to a gene: 1. This CDR3 comprises 14 residues. Germline V gene lookup returns CDR1 MNHEY and CDR2 SVGAGI. The DNA for the CDR3 is TGTGCCAGCAGTTGGGACAGTTCCTACAATGAGCAGTTCTTC. Translation gives CASSWDSSYNEQFF.

The chain recombines TRBV7-9 with TRBJ1-1; the D is unclear. With 3 bases removed from V and 2 bases from J, the gap between germline ends came to 10 bases. The CDR3 runs 14 residues. Germline CDR1 and CDR2: SEHNR and FQNEAQ (reference sequence). The CDR3 protein is CASSLHNSNTEAFF. CDR3 DNA sequence: TGTGCCAGCAGCTTGCATAACAGTAACACTGAAGCTTTCTTT.

CDR3 nucleotides: TGTGCCAGCAGTTACTCCCCTTCAGGTGAGCAGTACGTC. This sequence encodes CASSYSPSGEQYV. The rearrangement joins TRBV12-3 or TRBV12-4 to TRBJ2-7; D not resolved. V gave up 4 bases and J gave up 7 bases, with 14 bases separating them. The CDR3 runs to 13 residues.

V is TRBV2 and J is TRBJ1-1; TRBD1 matches 7 bases. CDR1 is SNHLY, CDR2 FYNNEI, per germline. This CDR3 has 14 amino acids. J gave up 10 bases and V 6 bases, and 14 bases lay outside the gene matches. This CDR3 is CASSQTGLAKGAFF. CDR3 bases: TGTGCCAGCAGCCAGACAGGGTTGGCCAAGGGAGCTTTCTTT.

This clone has only a few counts. V gene TRBV20-1 combines with J gene TRBJ2-1, with D unclear. Trimming shortened V by 0 bases and J by 9 bases, and 6 bases separated the two germline ends. Germline lookup yields CDR1 DFQATT and CDR2 SNEGSKA (reference sequence). The CDR3 sequence is 11 residues long. The CDR3 sequence: CSARDPVEQFF. The CDR3 DNA reads as TGCAGTGCTAGAGACCCCGTTGAGCAGTTCTTC.

The CDR3 reads CASSQEVYHGGSYEQYV. CDR3 coding DNA: TGTGCCAGCAGCCAAGAGGTTTATCACGGGGGGTCCTACGAGCAGTACGTC. The chain recombines TRBV3-1 (or the pseudogene TRBV3-2) with TRBJ2-7; 7 nucleotides align to TRBD2. Germline CDR1 and CDR2: LGHDT and YNNKEL (reference sequence). Losses at the gene ends were 0 bases for V and 1 base for J; bases not matched to a gene: 9. This CDR3 is 17 amino acids long.

A few counts support this clone. The rearrangement uses TRBV12-5 and TRBJ1-2, with 7 bases lining up with TRBD1. The CDR3 length is 17 residues. With V trimmed by 0 bases and J by 6 bases, 13 bases remained unmatched. CDR1 LGHNT and CDR2 FRNRAP come from the germline V gene. As DNA, the CDR3 is TGTGCTAGTGGTTTGGTACAGACAGCTCGTAGGGGGCATGGCTACACCTTC. Translated: CASGLVQTARRGHGYTF.

The genes are TRBV28 and TRBJ1-2, with 7 bases matching TRBD1. CDR1 is MDHEN, CDR2 SYDVKM, per germline. The CDR3 is 14 amino acids. The V gene end was trimmed by 5 bases and the J gene end by 4 bases; junction bases not matched to a gene: 7. The CDR3 DNA reads TGTGCCAGCAGTGTTTACCAGGGGGGCTATGGCTACACCTTC. Translating it yields CASSVYQGGYGYTF.

The chain carries TRBV18 and TRBJ1-4, with 7 nucleotides matching TRBD1. J gave up 7 bases and V 6 bases, and 14 bases lay outside the gene matches. This CDR3 contains 16 residues. Germline CDR1 reads KGHSH; CDR2 reads LQKENI. CDR3 protein: CASSPPNRGRGEKLFF. For the CDR3, the DNA is TGTGCCAGCTCCCCTCCGAACAGGGGACGCGGTGAAAAACTGTTTTTT.

This rearrangement joins TRBV5-4 to TRBJ2-7, with 9 nucleotides matching TRBD1. Germline V gene lookup returns CDR1 SGHNT and CDR2 YYREEE (reference sequence). This CDR3 is 15 amino acids long. The J segment lost 3 bases and the V segment lost 3 bases, leaving 7 bases of the junction unmatched. This chain's CDR3 is CASSYQTGGYYEQYV. In DNA, the CDR3 is TGTGCCAGCAGCTACCAGACAGGGGGATACTACGAGCAGTACGTC.

This chain links TRBV18 with TRBJ1-5; D is unclear. CDR1 KGHSH and CDR2 LQKENI come from the germline V gene. The CDR3 is 17 amino acids. Trimming cost V 3 bases and J 0 bases, with 15 bases left between them. The CDR3 protein is CASSPLANHYSNQPQHF. CDR3 nucleotides: TGTGCCAGCTCACCTCTTGCCAATCACTATAGCAATCAGCCCCAGCATTTT.

The CDR3 DNA reads as TGTGCCAGCAGCCGACAGAGGAACACTGAAGCTTTCTTT. Protein: CASSRQRNTEAFF. The J gene is TRBJ1-1, the V gene TRBV14; the D gene is possibly TRBD1 (5 bases). The CDR3 extends over 13 amino acids. V lost 4 bases to trimming and J lost 1 base, with 7 bases between them. Germline values: CDR1 SGHDN, CDR2 FVKESK.

The rearrangement links TRBV10-3 to TRBJ1-2; D is unclear. Trimming shortened V by 0 bases and J by 2 bases, and 10 bases separated the two germline ends. Germline-derived CDR1 and CDR2 are ENHRY and SYGVKD. The CDR3 is 15 amino acids. The CDR3 nucleotides are TGTGCCATCAGTGAGTCGTCGGGGTTGAACTATGGCTACACCTTC. Protein: CAISESSGLNYGYTF.

The chain uses TRBV30 and TRBJ1-2; unclear D gene. The germline V gene has CDR1 GTSNPN and CDR2 SVGIG (reference sequence). This CDR3 region has 13 residues. The V end lost 1 base, the J end lost 4 bases, and 10 bases lay between the germline ends. CDR3 amino acids: CAWSGAGSYGYTF. The CDR3 DNA follows: TGTGCCTGGAGTGGAGCGGGATCCTATGGCTACACCTTC.

The chain joins TRBV5-6 to TRBJ1-2, with 10 positions matching TRBD1. The CDR3 length is 15 residues. The J segment lost 4 bases and the V segment lost 0 bases, leaving 3 bases of the junction unmatched. The germline gives CDR1 SGHDT, CDR2 YYEEEE. This CDR3 reads CASSLGQGASYGYTF. The CDR3 DNA sequence: TGTGCCAGCAGCTTGGGACAGGGGGCTAGCTATGGCTACACCTTC.

The chain recombines TRBV5-1 with TRBJ2-7, with TRBD1 matching 8 bases. This CDR3 is built from 13 residues. The germline CDR1 and CDR2 sequences are SGHRS and YFSETQ. The J segment lost 3 bases and the V segment lost 4 bases, leaving 3 bases of the junction unmatched. CDR3 coding DNA: TGCGCCAGCAGCACCGGACAGGGCTACGAGCAGTACGTC. Encoded protein: CASSTGQGYEQYV.

The rearrangement uses TRBV6-2 or TRBV6-3 and TRBJ1-2, with TRBD1 matching 7 bases. The CDR3 length is 17 residues. Germline CDR1 reads MNHEY; CDR2 reads SVGEGT. The V and J ends lost 6 bases and 7 bases, in that order; junction bases with no gene match: 20. In DNA, the CDR3 is TGTGCCAGCAGCCCTCGGCGTAGGGACAGCCGTTTCGGTGGCTACACCTTC. It codes for CASSPRRRDSRFGGYTF.